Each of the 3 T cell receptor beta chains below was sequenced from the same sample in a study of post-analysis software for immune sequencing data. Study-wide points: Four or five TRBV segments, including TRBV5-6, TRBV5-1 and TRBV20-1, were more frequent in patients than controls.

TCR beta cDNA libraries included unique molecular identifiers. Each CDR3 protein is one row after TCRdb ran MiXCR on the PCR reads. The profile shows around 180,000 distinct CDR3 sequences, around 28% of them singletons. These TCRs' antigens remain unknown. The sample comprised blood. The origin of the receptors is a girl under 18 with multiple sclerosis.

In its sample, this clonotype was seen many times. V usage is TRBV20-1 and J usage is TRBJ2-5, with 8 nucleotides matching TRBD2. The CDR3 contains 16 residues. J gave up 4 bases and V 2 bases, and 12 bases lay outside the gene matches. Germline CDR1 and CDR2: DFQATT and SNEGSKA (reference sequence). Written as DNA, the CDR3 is TGCAGTGCTAGACCCCTCCCAGCGGGAGTCGGAGAGACCCAGTACTTC. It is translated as CSARPLPAGVGETQYF.

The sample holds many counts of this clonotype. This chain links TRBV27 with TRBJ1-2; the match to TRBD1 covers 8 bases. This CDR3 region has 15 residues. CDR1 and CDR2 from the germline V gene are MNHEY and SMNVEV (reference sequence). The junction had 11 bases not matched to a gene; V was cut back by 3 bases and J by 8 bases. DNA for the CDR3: TGTGCCAGCAGTTTTGGACAGGGCGTAATAGGAGGCTACACCTTC. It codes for CASSFGQGVIGGYTF.

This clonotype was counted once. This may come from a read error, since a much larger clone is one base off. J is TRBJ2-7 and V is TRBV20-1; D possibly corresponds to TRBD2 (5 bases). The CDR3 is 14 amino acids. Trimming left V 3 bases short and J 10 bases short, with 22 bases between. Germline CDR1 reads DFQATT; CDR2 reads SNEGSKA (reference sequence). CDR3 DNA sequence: TGCAGTGCTAGTCCCACTGGGAGAAAAGAGGCCCAGTACTTC. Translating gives CSASPTGRKEAQYF.